The T cell receptor (beta chain) described here comes from a study of blood T cell repertoires in COVID-19. Study at large: The analysed material was cDNA or gDNA that came from T cells, B-cell-depleted T cells, or PBMCs.

V trimming: 3 bases; J trimming: 7 bases; junction bases outside the gene matches: 9. The CDR3 consists of 14 residues. The V gene's germline CDR1 is KGHSH and CDR2 LQKENI. This clone was observed a handful of times. In the original processing: It was from reference gene primer amplification that nucleated cell counts were estimated. TCRdb keeps only in-frame clones here, not all; method: immunoSEQ multiplex PCR. V, J and clone size derive from that table, while D and trimming were established from the DNA sequence. Of 75,000 to 100,000 clones listed, about 83% are singletons. The TCR comes from a woman older than 75 with acute or convalescent COVID-19. The sequenced sample was peripheral blood. This chain connects TRBV18 to TRBJ2-7; 7 positions match TRBD1. CDR3 sequence (DNA): TGTGCCAGCTCACCGGGACAGATTCCTCTAGAGCAGTACTTC. Translation gives CASSPGQIPLEQYF.